A single sample is the source of the 25 T cell receptor beta chains below, sequenced in a study of CD8+CD57+ T cells in acquired aplastic anemia. The study profiled TCR beta VDJ and CDR3 using genomic DNA as template. TCRdb redid the calling of the reads with MiXCR, one entry per CDR3 protein. The sample includes some 170,000 distinct CDR3 sequences, 50% to 65% of them seen just once. Previously, flow cytometry had revealed CD8+CD57+ cell expansion in the patients chosen for sequencing. Sequenced sample: sorted CD4+, CD8+, or CD8+CD57+ T cells (not recorded which) from PBMCs. The receptors derive from a human donor with aplastic anemia.

Judged by abundance, this clonotype is medium-sized. The chain combines TRBV12-3 or TRBV12-4 with TRBJ1-6; D remains unclear. The CDR3 sequence is 12 residues long. The V gene lost 3 bases and the J gene lost 11 bases, with 8 bases spanning the gap. The DNA of the CDR3 is TGTGCCAGCAGTTTTGCCCTGCCACCCCTCCACTTT. Residues: CASSFALPPLHF.

This sequence joins TRBV11-2 and TRBJ2-3; D perhaps matches TRBD2 (5 bases). Trimming left V 2 bases short and J 6 bases short, with 18 bases between. CDR1 and CDR2 from the germline V gene are SGHAT and FQNNGV. This CDR3 is 16 amino acids long. This chain's CDR3 is CASSLITPPSGDTQYF. CDR3 nucleotides: TGTGCCAGCAGCTTAATTACCCCGCCGAGCGGTGATACGCAGTATTTT.

CDR3 amino acids: CASSLNEGGINFGEQYF. CDR3 bases: TGTGCCAGCAGCTTAAACGAAGGGGGGATCAACTTTGGGGAGCAGTACTTC. The chain links TRBV11-1 to TRBJ2-7; possibly TRBD1 or TRBD2 for D (6 bases each). The CDR3 is made up of 17 amino acids. The V gene lost 2 bases and the J gene lost 7 bases, with 24 bases spanning the gap. Germline V gene sequence: CDR1 SGHAT, CDR2 FQDESV (reference sequence). The full variable domain, its missing parts supplied by reference TRBV11-1 and TRBJ2-7, is EAEVAQSPRYKITEKSQAVAFWCDPISGHATLYWYRQILGQGPELLVQFQDESVVDDSQLPKDRFSAERLKGVDSTLKIQPAELGDSAMYLCASSLNEGGINFGEQYFGPGTRLTVT.

The chain carries TRBV7-3 and TRBJ2-3, with D hard to call. This CDR3 region has 13 residues. The V end was cut by 2 bases, the J end by 2 bases, with 5 bases between. Germline lookup yields CDR1 SGHTA and CDR2 FQGTGA. The CDR3 region is CASSLGYTDTQYF. The CDR3 nucleotides are TGTGCCAGCAGCTTAGGTTACACAGATACGCAGTATTTT.

This clonotype was observed at least ten times. The gene calls are TRBV19 and TRBJ2-1, with D hard to call. CDR1 is LNHDA and CDR2 is SQIVND in the germline V gene (reference sequence). V shed 5 bases and J shed 1 base, with 6 bases lying between them. This CDR3 region has 13 residues. This chain's CDR3 is CASSLGSYNEQFF. CDR3 coding DNA: TGTGCCAGTAGTCTAGGATCCTACAATGAGCAGTTCTTC.

This clonotype was recorded a few times. The V and J genes are TRBV20-1 and TRBJ1-2; unclear D gene. The CDR3 sequence is 14 residues long. Trimming left V 4 bases short and J 4 bases short, with 16 bases between. Germline CDR1 reads DFQATT; CDR2 reads SNEGSKA (reference sequence). For the CDR3, the DNA is TGCAGTGCTATCTTTCGGGCGGGAGGCTATGGCTACACCTTC. This sequence encodes CSAIFRAGGYGYTF.

The rearrangement uses TRBV7-8 and TRBJ2-7; D possibly matches TRBD1 or TRBD2 (5 bases each). The V gene's germline CDR1 is SGHVS and CDR2 FQNEAQ. Trimming took 7 bases from V and 2 from J, leaving 15 bases between them. The CDR3 spans 14 residues. The CDR3 is CASTEIGDPYEQYF. CDR3 bases: TGTGCCAGCACCGAGATTGGGGACCCCTACGAGCAGTACTTC.

The chain uses TRBV10-3 and TRBJ1-2; TRBD1 aligns across 10 bases. The germline CDR1 and CDR2 sequences are ENHRY and SYGVKD. The CDR3 totals 15 residues. Trimming at V came to 9 bases and at J to 4 bases, leaving 11 bases not matched to a gene. CDR3 sequence (DNA): TGTGCCATAGGGACAGGGGTTACGGCAAGCTATGGCTACACCTTC. Translating it yields CAIGTGVTASYGYTF.

The V call is TRBV7-9, the J call TRBJ1-1; D may be TRBD1 (5 bases). Germline V gives CDR1 SEHNR, CDR2 FQNEAQ (reference sequence). The CDR3 has 15 amino acids. Trimming cost V 3 bases and J 10 bases, with 21 bases left between them. The DNA for the CDR3 is TGTGCCAGCAGCTTCTCCTTCGGGGCAGGGATGAGAGCTTTCTTT. Protein: CASSFSFGAGMRAFF.

The J gene is TRBJ2-1, the V gene TRBV7-9; 14 bases match TRBD2. Germline lookup yields CDR1 SEHNR and CDR2 FQNEAQ (reference sequence). V trimming: 4 bases; J trimming: 15 bases; junction bases outside the gene matches: 11. This CDR3 is 15 amino acids long. CDR3 bases: TGTGCCAGCAGCTGGGGACTAGCGGGAGAGGCTAAGTCGTTCTTC. This gives the protein CASSWGLAGEAKSFF.

This clonotype was observed once. The chain combines TRBV15 with TRBJ2-1; TRBD2 might be the D (6 bases). Trimming shortened V by 0 bases and J by 6 bases, and 9 bases separated the two germline ends. Germline CDR1 is LNHNV and CDR2 is YYDKDF (reference sequence). The length of the CDR3 is 14 residues. CDR3 nucleotide sequence: TGTGCCACCAGCAGAGATCCGCGGGGCAATGAGCAGTTCTTC. It translates to CATSRDPRGNEQFF.

This clonotype was seen a single time. The chain links TRBV5-5 to TRBJ1-1; TRBD1 matches 8 bases. Per germline, CDR1 SGHKS and CDR2 YYEKEE (reference sequence). V trimming: 2 bases; J trimming: 1 base; junction bases outside the gene matches: 4. The CDR3 runs to 15 residues. CDR3 nucleotides: TGTGCCAGCAGCTTCCCCGGGACAGGGAACACTGAAGCTTTCTTT. Translation gives CASSFPGTGNTEAFF. Drawing the rest from reference TRBV5-5 and TRBJ1-1, the complete variable domain is DAGVTQSPTHLIKTRGQQVTLRCSPISGHKSVSWYQQVLGQGPQFIFQYYEKEERGRGNFPDRFSARQFPNYSSELNVNALLLGDSALYLCASSFPGTGNTEAFFGQGTRLTVV.

This clonotype came up many times. The V call is TRBV7-9, the J call TRBJ1-1; possible D gene TRBD1, 6 bases. Per germline, CDR1 SEHNR and CDR2 FQNEAQ (reference sequence). The CDR3 loop spans 12 amino acids. The ends were cut back, 7 bases at V and 4 bases at J, with 10 bases in the middle. The CDR3 is CASIQGFTEAFF. The DNA for the CDR3 is TGTGCCAGCATTCAGGGGTTCACTGAAGCTTTCTTT.

The V and J genes are TRBV25-1 and TRBJ1-3; 9 bases are a match to TRBD1. This CDR3 contains 14 residues. Per the germline V gene, CDR1 is MGHDK and CDR2 is SYGVNS. V was clipped by 10 bases and J by 0 bases; unmatched bases: 4. The CDR3 region is CAKGQGSSGNTIYF. The CDR3 region has the DNA TGTGCCAAAGGACAGGGGAGCTCTGGAAACACCATATATTTT.

This sequence joins TRBV7-8 and TRBJ2-7, with 10 bases fitting TRBD1. After removal of 3 bases from V and 5 bases from J, the junction contained 16 bases not matched to a gene. CDR3 size: 18 residues. Looked up from germline, CDR1 is SGHVS and CDR2 is FQNEAQ. CDR3 amino acids: CASSFPRGGQGFTDEQYF. Here the CDR3 DNA reads TGTGCCAGCAGCTTTCCACGAGGGGGACAGGGGTTTACGGACGAGCAGTACTTC.

This clonotype showed up just once. The chain links TRBV20-1 to TRBJ2-5; 12 positions match TRBD2. CDR3 length: 13 amino acids. V trimming: 7 bases; J trimming: 1 base; junction bases outside the gene matches: 1. CDR1 and CDR2 from the germline V gene are DFQATT and SNEGSKA (reference sequence). The CDR3: CSGTSGAQETQYF. As DNA, the CDR3 is TGCAGTGGGACTAGCGGGGCCCAAGAGACCCAGTACTTC.

The chain carries TRBV12-3 or TRBV12-4 and TRBJ1-5; D might be TRBD1 (5 bases). V dropped 1 base and J dropped 2 bases, with 21 bases sitting between them. This CDR3 has 19 amino acids. The CDR3 loop is CASSLGISGRGEGNQPQHF. The CDR3 region has the DNA TGTGCCAGCAGTTTAGGTATATCGGGGCGGGGCGAAGGCAATCAGCCCCAGCATTTT.

The chain carries TRBV7-3 and TRBJ2-7; D is unresolved. CDR3 length equals 14 residues. The germline CDR1 and CDR2 sequences are SGHTA and FQGTGA. Deletions cut 6 bases from V and 2 bases from J, with 14 bases between. Written as DNA, the CDR3 is TGTGCCAGCAGTGAGCAAGGTGAAACCTACGAGCAGTACTTC. It is translated as CASSEQGETYEQYF.

This clonotype was counted ten times or more. V gene TRBV5-4 combines with J gene TRBJ2-7; the D is unclear. There are 14 residues in the CDR3. Trimming stripped 4 bases from V and 1 base from J, with 12 bases between. CDR1 and CDR2 (germline): SGHNT, YYREEE (reference sequence). Here the CDR3 reads CASSLVGQSYEQYF. CDR3 DNA: TGTGCCAGCAGCCTCGTAGGCCAGTCCTACGAGCAGTACTTC.

Only one count was recorded for this clonotype. This chain uses TRBV7-3 with TRBJ2-3, with TRBD1 matching over 8 bases. CDR1 is SGHTA and CDR2 is FQGTGA in the germline V gene. V trimming: 3 bases; J trimming: 2 bases; junction bases outside the gene matches: 4. The CDR3 is made up of 15 amino acids. The CDR3 sequence is CASSFGTGFTDTQYF. In nucleotides, the CDR3 is TGTGCCAGCAGCTTCGGGACAGGTTTCACAGATACGCAGTATTTT.

This clonotype was observed a handful of times. The V call is TRBV10-3, the J call TRBJ2-1; perhaps TRBD1 as D (5 bases). Trimming took 3 bases from V and 3 from J, leaving 9 bases between them. Germline V lookup: CDR1 ENHRY, CDR2 SYGVKD. The CDR3 sequence is 14 residues long. The CDR3 spells CAISDQGNYNEQFF. CDR3 coding DNA: TGTGCCATCAGTGATCAGGGAAACTACAATGAGCAGTTCTTC.

The table lists this clonotype with many counts. This chain joins TRBV7-9 and TRBJ1-1; D gene uncertain. CDR1 is SEHNR and CDR2 is FQNEAQ in the germline V gene (reference sequence). Deletions cut 0 bases from V and 5 bases from J, with 4 bases between. The CDR3 length is 12 residues. CDR3: CASSLALTEAFF. The DNA of the CDR3 is TGTGCCAGCAGCTTAGCCCTTACTGAAGCTTTCTTT.

This clonotype was recorded at least ten times. This chain links TRBV11-2 with TRBJ2-3; D tentatively reads TRBD1 or TRBD2 (5 bases each). Trimming pared 10 bases from V and 4 bases from J, leaving 12 bases between. Germline assignment: CDR1 SGHAT and CDR2 FQNNGV. CDR3 length equals 12 residues. The CDR3 reads CATGAFSDTQYF. The DNA of the CDR3 is TGTGCCACCGGGGCGTTTTCAGATACGCAGTATTTT.

The chain carries TRBV2 and TRBJ2-3; TRBD2 aligns across 8 bases. The CDR3 runs to 15 residues. The junction had 11 bases not matched to a gene; V was cut back by 8 bases and J by 4 bases. Per the germline V gene, CDR1 is SNHLY and CDR2 is FYNNEI. CDR3 amino acids: CASARRAGGPDTQYF. The CDR3 DNA follows: TGTGCCAGCGCCCGGCGTGCGGGGGGTCCAGATACGCAGTATTTT.

This chain joins TRBV3-1 and TRBJ1-1, with D possibly being TRBD1 (5 bases). Germline CDR1 LGHDT, CDR2 YNNKEL (reference sequence). This CDR3 has 12 amino acids. V lost 3 bases, J lost 10 bases, and 12 bases lay in between. The CDR3 DNA is TGTGCCAGCAGCCAGTTACGGACACCAGCTTTCTTT. It yields the protein CASSQLRTPAFF. The entire variable domain, with the rest obtained from reference TRBV3-1 and TRBJ1-1, is as follows: DTAVSQTPKYLVTQMGNDKSIKCEQNLGHDTMYWYKQDSKKFLKIMFSYNNKELIINETVPNRFSPKSPDKAHLNLHINSLELGDSAVYFCASSQLRTPAFFGQGTRLTVV.